The 11 T cell receptor beta chains below all came from one sample that was sequenced in a study of beta chain features in type 1 diabetes. Every isolated RNA sample was fully reverse transcribed, so sequencing captured expressed TCRB transcripts. The table came from immunoSEQ multiplex PCR; TCRdb's copy has only in-frame clones and leaves some out. Of hundreds of thousands of clones in the sample, 30% were seen once. Source material: naive CD4+ T cells from blood. The receptors derive from a young man in good health.

The chain joins TRBV29-1 to TRBJ1-1; 8 bases map to TRBD1. The CDR3 contains 13 residues. The V gene end was trimmed by 3 bases and the J gene end by 5 bases; junction bases not matched to a gene: 5. Looked up from germline, CDR1 is SQVTM and CDR2 is ANQGSEA. CDR3 region: CSVDRQGRTEAFF. CDR3 sequence (DNA): TGCAGCGTTGATAGACAGGGGAGGACTGAAGCTTTCTTT.

Only a few counts were recorded for this clone. Other DNA sequences within the sample encode an identical CDR3. The chain couples TRBV7-9 to TRBJ2-3; D unresolved. This CDR3 comprises 12 residues. V shed 3 bases and J shed 0 bases, with 1 base lying between them. In germline, CDR1 is SEHNR, CDR2 FQNEAQ (reference sequence). In nucleotides, the CDR3 is TGTGCCAGCAGCTTGAGCACAGATACGCAGTATTTT. Translation gives CASSLSTDTQYF.

This clone was seen only a few times. The chain joins TRBV29-1 to TRBJ2-7; D gene uncertain. Trimming stripped 3 bases from V and 1 base from J, with 4 bases between. CDR1 and CDR2 from the germline V gene are SQVTM and ANQGSEA. The CDR3 totals 11 residues. The CDR3 protein is CSVELSYEQYF. The DNA for the CDR3 is TGCAGCGTTGAGCTTTCCTACGAGCAGTACTTC.

This clone was counted a few times. The gene calls are TRBV10-3 and TRBJ2-7; weak D call: TRBD1 (5 bases). Germline assignment: CDR1 ENHRY and CDR2 SYGVKD. The CDR3 runs 13 residues. V was clipped by 2 bases and J by 3 bases, with 8 bases between them. CDR3 residues: CAISERGLYEQYF. As DNA, the CDR3 is TGTGCCATCAGTGAGAGGGGCCTCTACGAGCAGTACTTC.

This clone was counted between two and nine times. The rearrangement links TRBV4-1 to TRBJ2-7; tentatively, D is TRBD1 or TRBD2 (5 bases each). The CDR3 loop spans 15 amino acids. The ends were cut back, 2 bases at V and 3 bases at J, with 14 bases in the middle. Germline V gene lookup returns CDR1 MGHRA and CDR2 YSYEKL. The DNA of the CDR3 is TGCGCCAGCAGCCAACCCGGGACCTCGCTCTACGAGCAGTACTTC. Its protein product is CASSQPGTSLYEQYF.

This clone showed up just a few times. The gene calls are TRBV30 and TRBJ2-7; 10 nucleotides match TRBD1. J lost 3 bases, V lost 3 bases, and 2 bases had no gene match. This CDR3 is 13 amino acids long. Germline CDR1 is GTSNPN and CDR2 is SVGIG (reference sequence). This CDR3 reads CAWRGTGVYEQYF. CDR3 in DNA: TGTGCCTGGAGGGGGACAGGGGTCTACGAGCAGTACTTC.

The V and J genes are TRBV28 and TRBJ2-7, with D maybe TRBD2 (6 bases). The germline V gene encodes CDR1 MDHEN and CDR2 SYDVKM. The ends were cut back, 4 bases at V and 2 bases at J, with 21 bases in the middle. This CDR3 spans 17 amino acids. The chain's CDR3 is CASSSTLLATYPYEQYF. The CDR3 region has the DNA TGTGCCAGCAGTTCCACCCTCCTAGCGACTTACCCCTACGAGCAGTACTTC. The whole variable domain, filled in from reference TRBV28 and TRBJ2-7, reads DVKVTQSSRYLVKRTGEKVFLECVQDMDHENMFWYRQDPGLGLRLIYFSYDVKMKEKGDIPEGYSVSREKKERFSLILESASTNQTSMYLCASSSTLLATYPYEQYFGPGTRLTVT.

The chain combines TRBV14 with TRBJ1-2; D remains ambiguous. The CDR3 sequence is 14 residues long. CDR1 and CDR2 (germline): SGHDN, FVKESK. Between the trimmed V and J ends, which lost 1 base and 4 bases, there was a span of 10 bases. The CDR3 region is CASSQASHFYGYTF. CDR3 coding DNA: TGTGCCAGCAGCCAAGCGTCACATTTCTATGGCTACACCTTC. The entire variable domain, with the rest obtained from reference TRBV14 and TRBJ1-2, is as follows: EAGVTQFPSHSVIEKGQTVTLRCDPISGHDNLYWYRRVMGKEIKFLLHFVKESKQDESGMPNNRFLAERTGGTYSTLKVQPAELEDSGVYFCASSQASHFYGYTFGSGTRLTVV.

This clone has just a few counts. The chain is built from TRBV29-1 and TRBJ2-7; 9 positions match TRBD1. Germline-derived CDR1 and CDR2 are SQVTM and ANQGSEA. Unmatched junction bases numbered 11, after V lost 4 bases and J lost 7 bases. This CDR3 region has 14 residues. The CDR3 DNA sequence: TGCAGCGTTGCCCAGGACAGGGGCTCGAGGGAGCAGTACTTC. Encoded protein: CSVAQDRGSREQYF.

The rearrangement joins TRBV29-1 to TRBJ2-5, with D possibly TRBD2 on 6 matching bases. Germline V gene data show CDR1 as SQVTM and CDR2 as ANQGSEA. V dropped 3 bases and J dropped 1 base, with 18 bases sitting between them. This CDR3 comprises 16 residues. The CDR3 bases are TGCAGCGTTGATGGGGTTGGGGGAGGCCTCCAAGAGACCCAGTACTTC. Amino acid sequence: CSVDGVGGGLQETQYF.

The genes are TRBV30 and TRBJ2-4; 8 bases are a match to TRBD2. The V gene end was trimmed by 0 bases and the J gene end by 4 bases; junction bases not matched to a gene: 8. The germline gives CDR1 GTSNPN, CDR2 SVGIG (reference sequence). CDR3 length equals 16 residues. In nucleotides, the CDR3 is TGTGCCTGGAGTGTACGTTCCACGGGGGGGAAAAACATTCAGTACTTC. Protein product: CAWSVRSTGGKNIQYF.